The next 26 T cell receptor beta chains were all read from a single sample in a study of T cell responses to AZD1222 COVID-19 vaccine. TCRdb's table, derived via immunoSEQ multiplex PCR, lists solely in-frame clones and lacks some. The sample records around 60,000 clones, about 90% being singletons. This sample comprised peripheral blood, obtained on day 0 of AZD1222 vaccination. These receptors originate from an adult in good health.

Notes on this clone: Other DNA sequences in the sample encode the same CDR3. J is TRBJ1-3 and V is TRBV3-1 (or the pseudogene TRBV3-2), with D unresolved. V lost 0 bases to trimming and J lost 0 bases, with 6 bases between them. The CDR3 contains 15 residues. The germline V gene has CDR1 LGHDT and CDR2 YNNKEL (reference sequence). For the CDR3, the DNA is TGTGCCAGCAGCCAAGATACGGTCTCTGGAAACACCATATATTTT. This encodes CASSQDTVSGNTIYF.

Here the CDR3 DNA reads TGTGCCAGCAGCCCCGTAGCGGGGGTCGTTCAAGAGACCCAGTACTTC. Translated, it gives CASSPVAGVVQETQYF. The chain uses TRBV11-1 and TRBJ2-5, with TRBD2 matching over 9 bases. The CDR3 length is 16 residues. V lost 5 bases and J lost 2; bases outside the gene matches: 9. Germline CDR1 and CDR2: SGHAT and FQDESV (reference sequence).

The count of this clone is one. The V and J genes are TRBV5-4 and TRBJ1-1; D is uncertain. This CDR3 has 14 amino acids. Germline CDR1 and CDR2: SGHNT and YYREEE (reference sequence). The V end lost 4 bases, the J end lost 0 bases, and 10 bases lay between the germline ends. The CDR3 reads CASSARPLNTEAFF. CDR3 DNA sequence: TGTGCCAGCAGCGCCAGGCCCCTGAACACTGAAGCTTTCTTT.

This chain links TRBV11-3 with TRBJ2-5; 12 bases are shared with TRBD1. With 5 bases clipped from V and 4 bases from J, the junction kept 5 bases outside the gene matches. CDR1 and CDR2 (germline): SGHNT, YENEEA. The CDR3 has 15 residues. This chain's CDR3 is CASSTRDRGRETQYF. The DNA for the CDR3 is TGTGCCAGCAGCACTCGGGACAGGGGGCGAGAGACCCAGTACTTC.

This clone occurred once. The genes are TRBV5-1 and TRBJ2-2; tentative D call: TRBD1 (6 bases). The V and J ends lost 0 bases and 3 bases respectively, with 15 bases between them. The germline CDR1 and CDR2 sequences are SGHRS and YFSETQ. The CDR3 loop spans 17 amino acids. The chain's CDR3 is CASSLAWAGADTGELFF. As DNA, the CDR3 is TGCGCCAGCAGCTTGGCCTGGGCAGGGGCTGACACCGGGGAGCTGTTTTTT.

The gene calls are TRBV6-5 and TRBJ2-1; 9 nucleotides align to TRBD2. Germline values: CDR1 MNHEY, CDR2 SVGAGI. The CDR3 covers 14 residues. V was pared by 4 bases and J by 10 bases, with 8 bases of the junction left unmatched. CDR3 in DNA: TGTGCCAGCAGTTTAGGTCTAGCGGGGAGAGAGCAGTTCTTC. This codes for CASSLGLAGREQFF.

The chain uses TRBV5-6 and TRBJ1-5, with D possibly matching TRBD1 (6 bases). V was clipped by 4 bases and J by 4 bases, with 12 bases between them. Per the germline V gene, CDR1 is SGHDT and CDR2 is YYEEEE. The CDR3 runs to 14 residues. The CDR3 reads CASSIRTVNQPQHF. The DNA for the CDR3 is TGTGCCAGCAGCATTAGGACAGTAAATCAGCCCCAGCATTTT.

Here the CDR3 DNA reads TGCGCCAGTTCCGACGGCCCTGCAACTAATGAAAAACTGTTTTTT. It is translated as CASSDGPATNEKLFF. The chain couples TRBV10-2 to TRBJ1-4; D remains ambiguous. Germline CDR1 reads WSHSY; CDR2 reads SAAADI. This CDR3 comprises 15 residues. Deletions cut 9 bases from V and 0 bases from J, with 14 bases between.

The J gene is TRBJ2-7, the V gene TRBV4-1; D unresolved. This CDR3 has 14 residues. The V end was cut by 0 bases, the J end by 0 bases, with 6 bases between. Germline V gene lookup returns CDR1 MGHRA and CDR2 YSYEKL. CDR3 bases: TGCGCCAGCAGCCAAGAACAGAGCTCCTACGAGCAGTACTTC. Translation: CASSQEQSSYEQYF.

V usage is TRBV3-1 (or the pseudogene TRBV3-2) and J usage is TRBJ1-5; perhaps TRBD1 as D (5 bases). Germline lookup yields CDR1 LGHDT and CDR2 YNNKEL (reference sequence). V was shortened by 4 bases and J by 11 bases, with 15 bases between the two germline ends. The CDR3 has 13 residues. The CDR3 sequence is CASSRDLNGAQHF. The CDR3 bases are TGTGCCAGCAGCCGGGACCTTAATGGGGCCCAGCATTTT.

The rearrangement uses TRBV2 and TRBJ1-1; the D gene is possibly TRBD1 (6 bases). The CDR3 contains 14 residues. V was cut by 6 bases and J by 6 bases, with 17 bases left in between. In germline, CDR1 is SNHLY, CDR2 FYNNEI. CDR3 loop: CASRRGVGAAEAFF. CDR3 sequence (DNA): TGTGCCAGCAGGAGGGGGGTGGGGGCCGCTGAAGCTTTCTTT.

V usage is TRBV2 and J usage is TRBJ2-3; TRBD2 agrees at 10 bases. Per the germline V gene, CDR1 is SNHLY and CDR2 is FYNNEI. This CDR3 has 17 residues. J was trimmed by 2 bases and V by 5 bases; bases with no gene match: 10. The CDR3 sequence is CASSSLAGASPTDTQYF. The CDR3 coding sequence is TGTGCCAGCAGTTCCCTAGCGGGGGCCTCCCCCACAGATACGCAGTATTTT. The full variable domain, its missing parts supplied by reference TRBV2 and TRBJ2-3, is EPEVTQTPSHQVTQMGQEVILRCVPISNHLYFYWYRQILGQKVEFLVSFYNNEISEKSEIFDDQFSVERPDGSNFTLKIRSTKLEDSAMYFCASSSLAGASPTDTQYFGPGTRLTVL.

The V gene is TRBV10-2, the J gene TRBJ1-1, with D perhaps TRBD1 (6 bases). The CDR3 spans 14 residues. The germline V gene encodes CDR1 WSHSY and CDR2 SAAADI. V lost 6 bases and J lost 3, with 14 bases in between. The DNA of the CDR3 is TGCGCCAGCAGCGAGAACCAGGGGTACACTGAAGCTTTCTTT. The encoded protein is CASSENQGYTEAFF.

The genes are TRBV9 and TRBJ1-3, with 9 bases identical to TRBD1. Germline loops: CDR1 SGDLS, CDR2 YYNGEE. Losses at the gene ends were 1 base for V and 3 bases for J; bases not matched to a gene: 8. The CDR3 runs 17 residues. The CDR3 nucleotides read TGTGCCAGCAGCGTACGATCTGGGACAGGGAGTGGAAACACCATATATTTT. Its protein product is CASSVRSGTGSGNTIYF.

The chain carries TRBV7-9 and TRBJ1-4; D is unresolved. The CDR3 is made up of 15 amino acids. Per the germline V gene, CDR1 is SEHNR and CDR2 is FQNEAQ (reference sequence). V lost 3 bases and J 2 bases, leaving 10 bases between the germline ends. The CDR3 reads CASSLGSGTNEKLFF. Here the CDR3 DNA reads TGTGCCAGCAGCTTGGGGTCCGGTACTAATGAAAAACTGTTTTTT.

J is TRBJ1-1 and V is TRBV11-1; D unresolved. V was cut by 5 bases and J by 2 bases, with 12 bases left in between. The CDR3 totals 14 residues. Germline CDR1 reads SGHAT; CDR2 reads FQDESV (reference sequence). The CDR3 region is CASSVIRRNTEAFF. The CDR3 DNA is TGTGCCAGCAGCGTTATAAGACGAAACACTGAAGCTTTCTTT.

The count of this clone is one. V and J are TRBV5-6 and TRBJ1-1, with D possibly TRBD1 on 6 matching bases. CDR3 length: 14 amino acids. The V gene's germline CDR1 is SGHDT and CDR2 YYEEEE. V was clipped by 2 bases and J by 4 bases, with 12 bases between them. CDR3 coding DNA: TGTGCCAGCAGCTTTGGGCAGGGGCTCACTGAAGCTTTCTTT. Its protein product is CASSFGQGLTEAFF.

The chain uses TRBV30 and TRBJ1-5; no clear D. This CDR3 comprises 14 residues. Between the trimmed V and J ends, which lost 0 bases and 6 bases, there was a span of 12 bases. Germline loops: CDR1 GTSNPN, CDR2 SVGIG (reference sequence). CDR3 DNA: TGTGCCTGGAGTGTACTCGGGGATAGTCAGCCCCAGCATTTT. This translates into CAWSVLGDSQPQHF.

The chain uses TRBV6-1 and TRBJ1-3, with a possible D match to TRBD1 (6 bases). The germline V gene has CDR1 MNHNS and CDR2 SASEGT. Deletions cut 2 bases from V and 7 bases from J, with 9 bases between. CDR3 length: 13 amino acids. The CDR3 bases are TGTGCCAGCAGTGAATCCAGGGGTAACACCATATATTTT. Protein sequence: CASSESRGNTIYF.

The chain combines TRBV5-1 with TRBJ2-1; 8 bases map to TRBD2. The CDR3 spans 16 residues. CDR1 and CDR2 (germline): SGHRS, YFSETQ. The ends lost 4 bases at V and 7 bases at J; junction bases unmatched: 13. In nucleotides, the CDR3 is TGCGCCAGCAGCCCAGAGGGCGGGGGGCGGGGGAATGAGCAGTTCTTC. It encodes CASSPEGGGRGNEQFF.

V and J are TRBV27 and TRBJ1-3; D is perhaps TRBD1 (5 bases). V was cut by 6 bases and J by 0 bases, with 15 bases left in between. This CDR3 is 16 amino acids long. Germline CDR1 MNHEY, CDR2 SMNVEV (reference sequence). The CDR3 loop is CASRRAGTYSGNTIYF. The CDR3 bases are TGTGCCAGCAGGAGAGCCGGGACCTACTCTGGAAACACCATATATTTT.

This chain connects TRBV7-9 to TRBJ2-7; TRBD2 agrees at 11 bases. The CDR3 is 15 amino acids. Germline V gene lookup returns CDR1 SEHNR and CDR2 FQNEAQ (reference sequence). V shed 3 bases and J 5 bases; nucleotides not matched to a gene: 6. The CDR3, as DNA: TGTGCCAGCAGCTTGACTAGCGGGGTTTTCGACGAGCAGTACTTC. It yields the protein CASSLTSGVFDEQYF.

The chain employs TRBV4-1 and TRBJ2-3; D remains unclear. Germline assignment: CDR1 MGHRA and CDR2 YSYEKL. V was shortened by 1 base and J by 4 bases, with 6 bases between the two germline ends. The CDR3 totals 13 residues. The CDR3 is CASSQGDSDTQYF. CDR3 DNA: TGCGCCAGCAGCCAAGGGGATTCAGATACGCAGTATTTT.

This sequence joins TRBV7-9 and TRBJ1-4; D is ambiguous. The CDR3 totals 15 residues. CDR1 and CDR2 from the germline V gene are SEHNR and FQNEAQ (reference sequence). V lost 5 bases and J lost 3, with 13 bases in between. CDR3 DNA sequence: TGTGCCAGCAGCCCCCAAGGTATCCCTAATGAAAAACTGTTTTTT. Protein sequence: CASSPQGIPNEKLFF.

This chain links TRBV6-5 with TRBJ1-2; D is undetermined. The CDR3 consists of 13 residues. Trimming shortened V by 2 bases and J by 3 bases, and 7 bases separated the two germline ends. The germline V gene encodes CDR1 MNHEY and CDR2 SVGAGI. In DNA form, the CDR3 reads TGTGCCAGCAGTTACCTCCAGGACTATGGCTACACCTTC. Protein sequence: CASSYLQDYGYTF.

CDR3 in DNA: TGTGCCAGCAGAAGCTCCTATAATTCACCCCTCCACTTT. Translated: CASRSSYNSPLHF. The genes are TRBV2 and TRBJ1-6; D is unclear. Germline CDR1 is SNHLY and CDR2 is FYNNEI. CDR3 size: 13 residues. The V and J ends lost 6 bases and 0 bases respectively, with 3 bases between them.